A selection of T cell receptor beta chains follows, all from one sample in a study of T cells after yellow fever vaccination. TCRdb re-derived calls from the 5' RACE reads in MiXCR, one entry per CDR3 protein. The sample lists approximately 24,000 distinct CDR3 sequences, under 5.5% occurring once. This specimen consisted of PBMCs, either bulk or a sorted T-cell subset (CD4+, CD8+, memory, or dextramer-sorted; not recorded which), obtained 15 days after the yellow fever booster vaccination. The source is a man aged 25-40 years who received the YFV17D yellow fever vaccine. Both conserved end residues are part of each CDR3. Each record gives: D gene, clone size, J gene, V gene, CDR3 DNA, CDR3 protein. D genes are given only for firm matches. The size field is filled for only some rows; it gives once, few, many or a size class.

>NA|many|TRBJ2-7|TRBV3-1
TGTGCCAGCAGCCGCACCCCTAGGGGTTTCCACGAGCAGTACTTC
CASSRTPRGFHEQYF
>NA|many|TRBJ1-3|TRBV12-3/TRBV12-4
TGTGCCAGCAGCCCTCCGGGGGGAAACACCATATATTTT
CASSPPGGNTIYF
>NA|many|TRBJ1-6|TRBV5-5
TGTGCCAGCAGCTTGGACGGGGGCTATTCACCCCTCCACTTT
CASSLDGGYSPLHF
>NA|many|TRBJ1-5|TRBV6-2/TRBV6-3
TGTGCCAGCAGTGAGGTAGACAGGAGGAGCAATCAGCCCCAGCATTTT
CASSEVDRRSNQPQHF
>NA|NA|TRBJ2-6|TRBV5-1
TGCTCCAGCAGCCCGGAGGGGTCTGGTGCCAACGTCCTGACTTTC
CSSSPEGSGANVLTF
>NA|many|TRBJ1-5|TRBV2
TGTGCCAGCAGCCCGGACGGGTACAATCAGCCCCAGCATTTT
CASSPDGYNQPQHF
>NA|many|TRBJ1-2|TRBV6-1
TGTGCCAGCAGTGAAGCCCTAGTTGGGGGCTACACCTTC
CASSEALVGGYTF
>TRBD2|many|TRBJ2-3|TRBV20-1
TGCAGTGCTAGAGAGCCCCTAGCGGGAGCGGTCACAGATACGCAGTATTTT
CSAREPLAGAVTDTQYF
>NA|many|TRBJ2-1|TRBV20-1
TGCAGTGCTAGAGATCCAGCGGCCCTGCAGTTCTTC
CSARDPAALQFF
>NA|many|TRBJ2-7|TRBV29-1
TGCAGCGCCGGTTCGAGGGGGGAGCAGTACTTC
CSAGSRGEQYF
>NA|many|TRBJ2-2|TRBV7-6
TGTGCCAGCAGCCTCCTACCGACTAGTTCGAACACCGGGGAGCTGTTTTTT
CASSLLPTSSNTGELFF
>NA|many|TRBJ1-6|TRBV7-2
TGTGCCAGCAGCTTAAAAAAGCTCAATTCACCCCTCCACTTT
CASSLKKLNSPLHF
>TRBD1|many|TRBJ2-5|TRBV20-1
TGCAGTGCTAGAGGGACAGGGGGGCGACAGACCCAGTACTTC
CSARGTGGRQTQYF
>TRBD2|many|TRBJ2-3|TRBV12-3/TRBV12-4
TGTGCCAGCAGTAGCACGCAGCGGGAGGAAGACTGGGATACGCAGTATTTT
CASSSTQREEDWDTQYF
>TRBD2|many|TRBJ2-7|TRBV12-3/TRBV12-4
TGTGCCAGCAGTTTCCTAGCGGGAAAGGACGAGCAGTACTTC
CASSFLAGKDEQYF
>NA|many|TRBJ1-5|TRBV4-2
TGTGCCAGCAGCCAAGCCGGACTCAAGGGGGATCAGCCCCAGCATTTT
CASSQAGLKGDQPQHF
>TRBD2|many|TRBJ2-1|TRBV6-2/TRBV6-3
TGTGCCAGCAGTTCGACGGGAGGGAGTGAGCAGTTCTTC
CASSSTGGSEQFF
>NA|many|TRBJ2-3|TRBV24-1
TGTGCCACCAGTGATTTTGAACAGGGCACAGATACGCAGTATTTT
CATSDFEQGTDTQYF
>NA|many|TRBJ2-1|TRBV20-1
TGCAGTGCCCTTCCCGGGAGTAGACAGTTCTTC
CSALPGSRQFF
>NA|many|TRBJ2-5|TRBV10-3
TGTGCCATCAGTGACGGAGGTTATGGTGGGACCCAGTACTTC
CAISDGGYGGTQYF
>NA|many|TRBJ1-1|TRBV5-4
TGTGCCAGCAGGCACCAGGGGTCGGAAGCTTTCTTT
CASRHQGSEAFF
>TRBD2|many|TRBJ2-7|TRBV7-2
TGTGCCAGCAGCCGAAAGGGACTAGCGAGCGAGCAGTACTTC
CASSRKGLASEQYF
>NA|many|TRBJ2-1|TRBV11-2
TGTGCCAGCAGCTTAGAAGGGTTCGGGGAGCAGTTCTTC
CASSLEGFGEQFF
>NA|many|TRBJ2-2|TRBV7-7
TGTGCTAGCAGCTTATCCGGGGCCGGGGAGCTGTTTTTT
CASSLSGAGELFF
>NA|medium-sized|TRBJ2-5|TRBV5-1
TGCGCCAGCAGCTTGCTTAGCGCCGACCAAGAGACCCAGTACTTC
CASSLLSADQETQYF
>NA|many|TRBJ1-2|TRBV29-1
TGCAGCGCCGCAGATCCCGCTAACTATGGCTACACCTTC
CSAADPANYGYTF
>NA|many|TRBJ2-4|TRBV30
TGTGCCTGGAGTAGAGGGGGGAGCGCCAAAAACATTCAGTACTTC
CAWSRGGSAKNIQYF